Below, 17 T cell receptor beta chains from the same sample are listed, as sequenced in a study of OX40 agonist ivuxolimab in advanced cancers. Profiling relied on immunoSEQ multiplex PCR, and the TCRdb table lists in-frame clones only, not all of them. The profile covers approximately 10,000 clones, with roughly 84% appearing a single time and approximately 32% taken by the ten largest. Specimen: CD4+ or CD8+ T cells sorted from blood, collected in a trial of the OX40 agonist ivuxolimab. The receptor source for this set is an adult with an advanced solid tumor such as melanoma, head and neck, liver or kidney cancer.

CDR3 region: CASSLGATDTQYF. The DNA for the CDR3 is TGTGCCAGCAGCTTGGGGGCCACAGATACGCAGTATTTT. This chain joins TRBV14 and TRBJ2-3; D may be TRBD1 (6 bases). The CDR3 has 13 residues. Germline V CDR1 and CDR2: SGHDN, FVKESK. The germline V and J ends were trimmed by 5 bases and 2 bases, with 8 bases remaining between them.

The genes are TRBV6-1 and TRBJ1-2; the D gene is possibly TRBD1 (6 bases). Germline CDR1 and CDR2: MNHNS and SASEGT. V was pared by 4 bases and J by 2 bases, with 14 bases between. CDR3 size: 15 residues. The CDR3 region is CASSVLGGENYGYTF. In nucleotides, the CDR3 is TGTGCCAGCAGTGTTTTAGGGGGAGAGAACTATGGCTACACCTTC.

The V gene is TRBV5-1, the J gene TRBJ2-7; 9 positions agree with TRBD1. The CDR3 is made up of 15 amino acids. Germline loops: CDR1 SGHRS, CDR2 YFSETQ. V lost 1 base to trimming and J lost 5 bases; unmatched junction nucleotides: 7. CDR3 region: CASSLPGTGLDEQYF. The CDR3 DNA reads TGCGCCAGCAGCTTGCCCGGGACAGGGCTTGACGAGCAGTACTTC.

The genes are TRBV18 and TRBJ2-7, with a tentative D call TRBD1 (5 bases). The CDR3 length is 13 residues. V lost 4 bases and J 2 bases, leaving 9 bases between the germline ends. Germline loops: CDR1 KGHSH, CDR2 LQKENI. CDR3 region: CASSLLGPYEQYF. CDR3 sequence (DNA): TGTGCCAGCTCACTGCTGGGGCCCTACGAGCAGTACTTC.

The genes are TRBV7-3 and TRBJ1-5; tentative D call: TRBD1 (6 bases). This CDR3 comprises 15 residues. Trimming took 4 bases from V and 7 from J, leaving 17 bases between them. CDR1 is SGHTA and CDR2 is FQGTGA in the germline V gene. The CDR3 sequence is CASSSYLGGPQPQHF. CDR3 bases: TGTGCCAGCAGCTCCTATTTGGGGGGGCCCCAGCCCCAGCATTTT.

This clone was detected only a few times. The gene calls are TRBV19 and TRBJ2-5; TRBD2 aligns across 7 bases. The junction had 16 bases not matched to a gene; V was cut back by 1 base and J by 2 bases. This CDR3 spans 19 amino acids. Germline-derived CDR1 and CDR2 are LNHDA and SQIVND (reference sequence). The CDR3 loop is CASSIGFGGMIPKQETQYF. CDR3 nucleotides: TGTGCCAGTAGTATAGGATTCGGGGGGATGATCCCGAAACAAGAGACCCAGTACTTC.

This rearrangement joins TRBV6-5 to TRBJ2-5; no firm D call. CDR3 length: 14 amino acids. CDR1 is MNHEY and CDR2 is SVGAGI in the germline V gene. The V and J ends lost 2 bases and 4 bases respectively, with 11 bases between them. The CDR3 DNA is TGTGCCAGCAGTTACCGATTGTGGGGAGAGACCCAGTACTTC. It codes for CASSYRLWGETQYF.

This clone was observed once. The chain couples TRBV18 to TRBJ1-2; D is unresolved. The CDR3 spans 18 residues. V was clipped by 3 bases and J by 2 bases, with 22 bases between them. CDR1 KGHSH and CDR2 LQKENI come from the germline V gene. The CDR3 protein is CASSPRSMSGSPNYGYTF. The CDR3 region has the DNA TGTGCCAGCTCACCTCGGAGCATGTCGGGTTCTCCGAACTATGGCTACACCTTC.

The rearrangement joins TRBV19 to TRBJ2-7; D is unclear. The germline gives CDR1 LNHDA, CDR2 SQIVND (reference sequence). The CDR3 spans 14 residues. Trimming took off 1 base at V and 0 bases at J, with 7 bases between the two ends. CDR3: CASSIGGTSYEQYF. The CDR3, as DNA: TGTGCCAGTAGTATAGGCGGTACCTCCTACGAGCAGTACTTC.

The chain couples TRBV5-1 to TRBJ2-1; D possibly matches TRBD1 or TRBD2 (5 bases each). Per germline, CDR1 SGHRS and CDR2 YFSETQ. The CDR3 runs 15 residues. V lost 0 bases and J 2 bases, leaving 9 bases between the germline ends. The CDR3 region is CASSLGGGPYNEQFF. CDR3 nucleotide sequence: TGCGCCAGCAGCTTGGGTGGGGGTCCCTACAATGAGCAGTTCTTC.

In this sample, this clone turned up once. Other DNA variants within this sample encode the same CDR3. The chain has TRBV27 and TRBJ2-7; possible D gene TRBD1, 5 bases. V lost 5 bases and J lost 7, with 18 bases in between. The CDR3 has 14 residues. From germline, CDR1 is MNHEY and CDR2 SMNVEV (reference sequence). CDR3 in amino acids: CASSLRAGLEEQYF. The CDR3 nucleotides are TGTGCCAGCAGTCTCCGGGCAGGGTTGGAGGAGCAGTACTTC.

The gene calls are TRBV30 and TRBJ1-2; D is ambiguous. From germline, CDR1 is GTSNPN and CDR2 SVGIG (reference sequence). V shed 5 bases and J shed 11 bases, with 15 bases lying between them. This CDR3 is built from 11 residues. The CDR3 nucleotides read TGTGCCTGGCGAACCGAGCGGCGATACACCTTC. Translation gives CAWRTERRYTF.

V is TRBV27 and J is TRBJ2-2; D is undetermined. The CDR3 runs 13 residues. Trimming took 3 bases from V and 1 from J, leaving 3 bases between them. Germline V gene sequence: CDR1 MNHEY, CDR2 SMNVEV (reference sequence). The CDR3 reads CASSFQNTGELFF. The CDR3 DNA reads as TGTGCCAGCAGTTTTCAGAACACCGGGGAGCTGTTTTTT.

The genes are TRBV7-9 and TRBJ2-1; D remains ambiguous. Trimming pared 3 bases from V and 1 base from J, leaving 1 base between. The CDR3 sequence is 12 residues long. Germline V lookup: CDR1 SEHNR, CDR2 FQNEAQ (reference sequence). The chain's CDR3 is CASSFSYNEQFF. DNA of the CDR3: TGTGCCAGCAGCTTTTCCTACAATGAGCAGTTCTTC.

The gene calls are TRBV6-6 and TRBJ2-7, with D uncertain. This CDR3 has 13 residues. Trimming shortened V by 0 bases and J by 0 bases, and 3 bases separated the two germline ends. Germline V gene sequence: CDR1 MNHNY, CDR2 SVGAGI (reference sequence). The CDR3 bases are TGTGCCAGCAGTTACTCCCTCTCCTACGAGCAGTACTTC. Its protein product is CASSYSLSYEQYF.

This rearrangement joins TRBV4-3 to TRBJ2-7; D might be TRBD2 (6 bases). V lost 1 base and J 0 bases, leaving 10 bases between the germline ends. The CDR3 spans 15 residues. Germline-derived CDR1 and CDR2 are LGHNA and YSLEER. The CDR3 sequence is CASSQGREISYEQYF. The CDR3 DNA sequence: TGCGCCAGCAGCCAAGGGAGGGAGATCTCCTACGAGCAGTACTTC.

The chain recombines TRBV7-3 with TRBJ2-7; maybe TRBD2 (5 bases). Germline V lookup: CDR1 SGHTA, CDR2 FQGTGA. V lost 1 base, J lost 6 bases, and 10 bases lay in between. The CDR3 loop spans 13 amino acids. The CDR3 DNA is TGTGCCAGCAGCTTAATTCCGGCGGGCGAGCAGTACTTC. It yields the protein CASSLIPAGEQYF.